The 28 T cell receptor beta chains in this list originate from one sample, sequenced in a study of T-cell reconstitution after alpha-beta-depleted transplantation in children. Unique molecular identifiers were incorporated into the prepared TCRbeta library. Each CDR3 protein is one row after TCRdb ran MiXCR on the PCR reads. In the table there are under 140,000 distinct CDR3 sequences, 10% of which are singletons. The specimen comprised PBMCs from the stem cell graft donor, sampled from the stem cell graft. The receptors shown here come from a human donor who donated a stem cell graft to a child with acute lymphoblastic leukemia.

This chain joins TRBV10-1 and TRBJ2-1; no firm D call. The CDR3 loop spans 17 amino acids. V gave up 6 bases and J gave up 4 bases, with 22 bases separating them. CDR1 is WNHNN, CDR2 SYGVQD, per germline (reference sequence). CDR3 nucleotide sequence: TGCGCCAGCAGGGGTAAGAACTACCTTTCGGGTTACAATGAGCAGTTCTTC. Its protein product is CASRGKNYLSGYNEQFF.

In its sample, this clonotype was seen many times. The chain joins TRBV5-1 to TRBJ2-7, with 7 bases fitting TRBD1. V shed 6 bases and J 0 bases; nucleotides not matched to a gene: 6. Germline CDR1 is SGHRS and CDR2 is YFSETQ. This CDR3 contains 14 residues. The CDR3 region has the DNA TGCGCCAGCACTGTACAGGGGAACTCCTACGAGCAGTACTTC. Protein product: CASTVQGNSYEQYF.

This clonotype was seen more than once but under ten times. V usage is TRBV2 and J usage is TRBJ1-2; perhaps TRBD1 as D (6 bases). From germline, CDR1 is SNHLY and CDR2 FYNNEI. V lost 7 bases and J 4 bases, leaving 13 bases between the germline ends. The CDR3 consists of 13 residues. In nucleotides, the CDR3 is TGTGCCAGCATCTCCGGGACAAGCTATGGCTACACCTTC. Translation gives CASISGTSYGYTF.

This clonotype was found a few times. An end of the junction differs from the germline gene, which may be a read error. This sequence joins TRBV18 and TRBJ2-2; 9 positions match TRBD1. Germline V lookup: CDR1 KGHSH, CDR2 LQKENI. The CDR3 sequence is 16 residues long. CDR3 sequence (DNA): TGTGCCAGCTCGCCACAGGGGGCAGGTGTCACCGGGGAGCTGTTTTTT. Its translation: CASSPQGAGVTGELFF. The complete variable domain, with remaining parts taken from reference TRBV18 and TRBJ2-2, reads NAGVMQNPRHLVRRRGQEARLRCSPMKGHSHVYWYRQLPEEGLKFMVYLQKENIIDESGMPKERFSAEFPKEGPSILRIQQVVRGDSAAYFCASSPQGAGVTGELFFGEGSRLTVL.

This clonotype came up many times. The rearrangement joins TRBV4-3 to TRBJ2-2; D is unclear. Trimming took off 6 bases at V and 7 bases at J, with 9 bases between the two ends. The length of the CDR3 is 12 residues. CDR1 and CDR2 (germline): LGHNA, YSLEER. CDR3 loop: CASSEVDGELFF. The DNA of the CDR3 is TGCGCCAGCAGTGAGGTTGACGGGGAGCTGTTTTTT.

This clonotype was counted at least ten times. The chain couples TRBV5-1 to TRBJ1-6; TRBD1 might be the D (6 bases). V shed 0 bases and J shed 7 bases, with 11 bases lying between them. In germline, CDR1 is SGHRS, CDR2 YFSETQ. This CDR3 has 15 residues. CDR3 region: CASSLVQGLNSPLHF. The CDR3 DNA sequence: TGCGCCAGCAGCTTGGTTCAGGGGCTGAATTCACCCCTCCACTTT.

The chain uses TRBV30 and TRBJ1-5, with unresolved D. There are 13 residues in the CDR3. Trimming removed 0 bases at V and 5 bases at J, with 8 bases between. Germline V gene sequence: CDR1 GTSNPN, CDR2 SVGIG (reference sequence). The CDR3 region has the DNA TGTGCCTGGAGTGTGAGTCGAGATCAGCCCCAGCATTTT. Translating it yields CAWSVSRDQPQHF.

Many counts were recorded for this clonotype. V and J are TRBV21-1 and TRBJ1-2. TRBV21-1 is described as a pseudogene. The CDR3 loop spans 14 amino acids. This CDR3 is CASSRRDRTYGYTF. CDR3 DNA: TGTGCCAGCAGCAGGAGGGACCGAACCTATGGCTACACCTTC.

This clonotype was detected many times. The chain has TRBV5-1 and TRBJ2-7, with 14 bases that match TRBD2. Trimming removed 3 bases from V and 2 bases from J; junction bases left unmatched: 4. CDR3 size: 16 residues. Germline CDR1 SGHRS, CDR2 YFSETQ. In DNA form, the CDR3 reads TGCGCCAGCAGCTCGGGACTAGCGGGGGTGACCTACGAGCAGTACTTC. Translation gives CASSSGLAGVTYEQYF.

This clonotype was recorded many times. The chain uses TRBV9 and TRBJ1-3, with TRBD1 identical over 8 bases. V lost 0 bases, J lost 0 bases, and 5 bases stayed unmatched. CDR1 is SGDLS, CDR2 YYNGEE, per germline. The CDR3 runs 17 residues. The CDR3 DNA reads TGTGCCAGCAGCGTAGCTCCAGGGGGCAACTCTGGAAACACCATATATTTT. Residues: CASSVAPGGNSGNTIYF.

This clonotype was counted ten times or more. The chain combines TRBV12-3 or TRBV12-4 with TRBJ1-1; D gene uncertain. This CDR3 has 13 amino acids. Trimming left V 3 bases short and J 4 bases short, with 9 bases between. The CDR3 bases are TGTGCCAGCAGTTTCTCCAGGTTCACTGAAGCTTTCTTT. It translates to CASSFSRFTEAFF.

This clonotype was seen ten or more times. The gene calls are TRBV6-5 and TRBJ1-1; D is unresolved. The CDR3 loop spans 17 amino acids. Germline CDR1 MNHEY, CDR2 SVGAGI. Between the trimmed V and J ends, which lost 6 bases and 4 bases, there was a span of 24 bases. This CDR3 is CASSAKVLGSATTEAFF. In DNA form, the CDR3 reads TGTGCCAGCAGCGCCAAAGTGTTAGGTTCTGCGACCACTGAAGCTTTCTTT.

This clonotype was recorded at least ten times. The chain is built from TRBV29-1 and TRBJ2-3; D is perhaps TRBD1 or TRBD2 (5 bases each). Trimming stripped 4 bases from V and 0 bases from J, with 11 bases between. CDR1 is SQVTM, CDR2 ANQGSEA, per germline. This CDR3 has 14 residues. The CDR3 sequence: CSVVRGSSTDTQYF. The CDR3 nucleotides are TGCAGCGTTGTCCGGGGCAGTAGCACAGATACGCAGTATTTT.

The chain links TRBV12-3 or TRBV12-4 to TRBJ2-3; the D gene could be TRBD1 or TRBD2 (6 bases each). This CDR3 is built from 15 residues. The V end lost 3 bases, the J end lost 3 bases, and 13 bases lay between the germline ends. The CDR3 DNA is TGTGCCAGCAGTTTGTCGGGGGACAAAACAGATACGCAGTATTTT. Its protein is CASSLSGDKTDTQYF.

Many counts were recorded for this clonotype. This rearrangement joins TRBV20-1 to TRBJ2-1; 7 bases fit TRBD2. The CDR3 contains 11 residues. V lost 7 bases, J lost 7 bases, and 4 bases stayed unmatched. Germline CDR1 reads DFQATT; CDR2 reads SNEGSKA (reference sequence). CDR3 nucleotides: TGCAGTGTAAGCGGGAATAATGAGCAGTTCTTC. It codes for CSVSGNNEQFF.

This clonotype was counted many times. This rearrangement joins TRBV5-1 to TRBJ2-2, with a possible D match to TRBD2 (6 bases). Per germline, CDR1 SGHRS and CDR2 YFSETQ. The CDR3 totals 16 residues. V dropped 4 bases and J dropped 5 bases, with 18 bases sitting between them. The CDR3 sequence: CASSRGVRAGTGELFF. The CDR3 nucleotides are TGCGCCAGCAGCCGAGGGGTTCGGGCGGGAACCGGGGAGCTGTTTTTT.

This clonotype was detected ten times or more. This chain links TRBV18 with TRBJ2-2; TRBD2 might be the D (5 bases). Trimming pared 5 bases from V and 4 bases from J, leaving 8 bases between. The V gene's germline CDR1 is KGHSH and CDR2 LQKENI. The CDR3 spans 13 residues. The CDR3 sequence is CASSWRTTGELFF. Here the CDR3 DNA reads TGTGCCAGCTCATGGAGGACCACCGGGGAGCTGTTTTTT. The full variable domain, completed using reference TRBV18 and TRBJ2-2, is NAGVMQNPRHLVRRRGQEARLRCSPMKGHSHVYWYRQLPEEGLKFMVYLQKENIIDESGMPKERFSAEFPKEGPSILRIQQVVRGDSAAYFCASSWRTTGELFFGEGSRLTVL.

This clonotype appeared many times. The CDR3 loop is CASSLQWAGTDTQYF. CDR3 DNA sequence: TGCGCCAGCAGCTTGCAATGGGCGGGCACAGATACGCAGTATTTT. The chain couples TRBV5-1 to TRBJ2-3, with D unclear. The germline gives CDR1 SGHRS, CDR2 YFSETQ. Trimming removed 1 base from V and 1 base from J, with 10 bases in between. The CDR3 is 15 amino acids.

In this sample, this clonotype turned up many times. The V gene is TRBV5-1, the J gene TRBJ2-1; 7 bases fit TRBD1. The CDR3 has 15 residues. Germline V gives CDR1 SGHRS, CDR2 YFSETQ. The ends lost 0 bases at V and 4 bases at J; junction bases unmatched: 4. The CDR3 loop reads CASSLGQGVYNEQFF. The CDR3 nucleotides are TGCGCCAGCAGCTTGGGACAGGGTGTATACAATGAGCAGTTCTTC.

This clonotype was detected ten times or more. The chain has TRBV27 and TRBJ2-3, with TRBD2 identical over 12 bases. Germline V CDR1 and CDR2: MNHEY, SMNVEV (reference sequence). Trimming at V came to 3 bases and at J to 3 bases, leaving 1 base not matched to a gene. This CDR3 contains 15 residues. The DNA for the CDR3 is TGTGCCAGCAGTTTGACTAGCGGGAGAACAGATACGCAGTATTTT. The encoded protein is CASSLTSGRTDTQYF.

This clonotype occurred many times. CDR3 nucleotide sequence: TGTGCCAGCAGGGGCAGAGAGAATTCACCCCTCCACTTT. Translation: CASRGRENSPLHF. V usage is TRBV27 and J usage is TRBJ1-6, with D hard to call. The CDR3 is 13 residues long. V lost 6 bases to trimming and J lost 7 bases, with 10 bases between them. Germline CDR1 and CDR2: MNHEY and SMNVEV (reference sequence).

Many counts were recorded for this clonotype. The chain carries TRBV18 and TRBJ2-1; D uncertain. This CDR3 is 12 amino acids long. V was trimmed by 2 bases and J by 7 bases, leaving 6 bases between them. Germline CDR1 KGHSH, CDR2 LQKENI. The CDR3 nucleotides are TGTGCCAGCTCACCAAGACTGAATGAGCAGTTCTTC. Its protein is CASSPRLNEQFF.

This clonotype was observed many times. The DNA for the CDR3 is TGCAGTGCTAGTGATGGACTGCGCAATCAGCCCCAGCATTTT. Its translation is CSASDGLRNQPQHF. The chain joins TRBV20-1 to TRBJ1-5; D gene unclear. Deletions cut 3 bases from V and 2 bases from J, with 11 bases between. This CDR3 is built from 14 residues. Germline V gene data show CDR1 as DFQATT and CDR2 as SNEGSKA (reference sequence).

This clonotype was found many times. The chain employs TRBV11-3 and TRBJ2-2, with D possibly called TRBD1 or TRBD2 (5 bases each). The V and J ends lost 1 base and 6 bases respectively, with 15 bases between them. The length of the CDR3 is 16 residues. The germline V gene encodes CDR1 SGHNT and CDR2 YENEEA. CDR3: CASSLGRGESPGELFF. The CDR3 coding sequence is TGTGCCAGCAGCTTAGGACGGGGCGAAAGTCCCGGGGAGCTGTTTTTT.

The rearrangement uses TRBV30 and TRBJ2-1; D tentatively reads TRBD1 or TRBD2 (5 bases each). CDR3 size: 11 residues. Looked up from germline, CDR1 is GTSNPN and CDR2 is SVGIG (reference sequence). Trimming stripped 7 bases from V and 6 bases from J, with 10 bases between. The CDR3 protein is CAFQGVNEQFF. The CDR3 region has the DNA TGTGCCTTCCAGGGAGTCAATGAGCAGTTCTTC. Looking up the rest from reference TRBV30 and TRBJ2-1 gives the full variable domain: SQTIHQWPATLVQPVGSPLSLECTVEGTSNPNLYWYRQAAGRGLQLLFYSVGIGQISSEVPQNLSASRPQDRQFILSSKKLLLSDSGFYLCAFQGVNEQFFGPGTRLTVL.

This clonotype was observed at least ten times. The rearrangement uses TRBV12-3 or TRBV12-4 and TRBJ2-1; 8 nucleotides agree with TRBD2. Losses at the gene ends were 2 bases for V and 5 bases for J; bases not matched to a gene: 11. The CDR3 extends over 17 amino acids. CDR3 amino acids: CASSLRGLREANNEQFF. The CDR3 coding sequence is TGTGCCAGCAGTTTAAGGGGATTGCGGGAGGCGAACAATGAGCAGTTCTTC.

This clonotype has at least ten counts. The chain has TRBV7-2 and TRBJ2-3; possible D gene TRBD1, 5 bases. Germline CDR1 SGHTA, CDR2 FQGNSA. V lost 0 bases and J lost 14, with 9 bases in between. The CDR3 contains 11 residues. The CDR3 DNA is TGTGCCAGCAGCTTAGCTGCAGGGCCGTATTTT. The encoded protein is CASSLAAGPYF. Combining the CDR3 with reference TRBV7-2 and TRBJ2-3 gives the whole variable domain GAGVSQSPSNKVTEKGKDVELRCDPISGHTALYWYRQSLGQGLEFLIYFQGNSAPDKSGLPSDRFSAERTGGSVSTLTIQRTQQEDSAVYLCASSLAAGPYFGPGTRLTVL.

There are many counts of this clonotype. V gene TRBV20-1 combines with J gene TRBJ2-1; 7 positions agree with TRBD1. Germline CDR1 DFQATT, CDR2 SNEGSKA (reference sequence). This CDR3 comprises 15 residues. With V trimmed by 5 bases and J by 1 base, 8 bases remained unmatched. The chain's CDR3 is CSAVTGASSYNEQFF. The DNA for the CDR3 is TGCAGTGCTGTCACAGGGGCCTCGTCCTACAATGAGCAGTTCTTC.